Shown below are 3 T cell receptor beta chains from a single sample sequenced in a study of blood T cell repertoires in COVID-19. Sequenced by immunoSEQ multiplex PCR; TCRdb stores in-frame clones only, minus some. The sample holds fewer than 65,000 clones, around 93% seen once. Sequencing was performed on peripheral blood. These receptors came from a man aged 45-65 years with acute or convalescent COVID-19.

V gene TRBV6-5 combines with J gene TRBJ2-4, with a weak D call TRBD1 (6 bases). The length of the CDR3 is 13 residues. The V end was cut by 5 bases, the J end by 7 bases, with 12 bases between. Germline V gene lookup returns CDR1 MNHEY and CDR2 SVGAGI. CDR3 bases: TGTGCCAGCAGTCCAGGGACATCGAACATTCAGTACTTC. Translating gives CASSPGTSNIQYF.

V gene TRBV11-2 combines with J gene TRBJ1-2; 9 nucleotides agree with TRBD1. The CDR3 loop spans 15 amino acids. The V and J ends lost 3 bases and 4 bases, in that order; junction bases with no gene match: 6. Germline lookup yields CDR1 SGHAT and CDR2 FQNNGV. CDR3 sequence (DNA): TGTGCCAGCAGCTTGGGGACAGGGTGGAGCTATGGCTACACCTTC. It translates to CASSLGTGWSYGYTF.

This chain joins TRBV21-1 and TRBJ2-7; TRBD1 reflects the table's D call only, with no check against the DNA. TRBV21-1 has pseudogene status. This CDR3 is 16 amino acids long. The CDR3 loop is CASSNYRDRGPYEQYF. DNA for the CDR3: TGTGCCAGCAGCAACTACCGGGACAGGGGTCCCTACGAGCAGTACTTC.